The following is a TCR beta chain sequence with its context. This specimen belongs to a study of T cell responses to AZD1222 COVID-19 vaccine. Sequenced by immunoSEQ multiplex PCR; TCRdb stores in-frame clones only, minus some. Among around 130,000 clones listed, around 86% were seen once. V was pared by 5 bases and J by 5 bases, with 6 bases of the junction left unmatched. Germline V CDR1 and CDR2: MNHEY, SMNVEV (reference sequence). The CDR3 extends over 15 amino acids. The rearrangement joins TRBV27 to TRBJ2-2; 9 bases align to TRBD1. This TCR was recovered from an adult who received the AZD1222 COVID-19 vaccine. The sequencing here drew on peripheral blood, taken 28 days after the second AZD1222 dose. CDR3 nucleotides: TGTGCCAGCAGTCCTCGACAGGGGGTAACCGGGGAGCTGTTTTTT. Protein: CASSPRQGVTGELFF.